This T cell receptor (beta chain) was captured by sequencing in a study of a mutant IDH1 vaccine in newly diagnosed glioma. Trimming shortened V by 7 bases and J by 4 bases, and 14 bases separated the two germline ends. The CDR3 spans 14 residues. Germline V gives CDR1 LNHDA, CDR2 SQIVND (reference sequence). Here immunoSEQ multiplex PCR was the method, and the copy in TCRdb shows in-frame clones only, minus some. The data hold roughly 25,000 clones, with approximately 91% observed a single time. Time point described: baseline, week 1 (first vaccination visit). Treatment given: pre-vaccination baseline after standard-of-care therapy. The donors had new WHO grade 3 or 4 astrocytomas; these were IDH1-mutant and ATRX-lost.

This receptor was obtained from a man aged 30 to 45 with glioma. This chain links TRBV19 with TRBJ2-1; maybe TRBD1 (7 bases). The starting material was PBMCs, obtained from a glioma patient treated with radiotherapy, temozolomide or both. CDR3 in amino acids: CASTPRGVYNEQFF. The CDR3 DNA follows: TGTGCCAGTACTCCCAGGGGGGTGTACAATGAGCAGTTCTTC.